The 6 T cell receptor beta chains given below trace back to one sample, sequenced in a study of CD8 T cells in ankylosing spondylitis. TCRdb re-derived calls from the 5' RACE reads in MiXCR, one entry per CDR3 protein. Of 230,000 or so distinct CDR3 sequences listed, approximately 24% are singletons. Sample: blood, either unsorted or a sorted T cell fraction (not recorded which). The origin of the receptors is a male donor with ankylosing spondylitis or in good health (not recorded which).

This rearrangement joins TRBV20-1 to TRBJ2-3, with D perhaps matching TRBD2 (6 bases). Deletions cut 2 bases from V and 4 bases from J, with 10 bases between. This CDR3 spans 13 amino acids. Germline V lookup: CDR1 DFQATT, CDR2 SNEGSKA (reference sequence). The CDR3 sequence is CSARFPGADTQYF. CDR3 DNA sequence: TGCAGTGCTAGATTCCCGGGGGCAGATACGCAGTATTTT.

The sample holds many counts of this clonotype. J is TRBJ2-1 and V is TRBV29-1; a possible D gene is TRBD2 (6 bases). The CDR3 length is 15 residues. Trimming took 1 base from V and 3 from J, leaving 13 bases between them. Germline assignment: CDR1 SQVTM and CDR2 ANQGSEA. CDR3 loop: CSVEGSAGSYNEQFF. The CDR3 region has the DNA TGCAGCGTTGAAGGGTCCGCGGGGAGCTACAATGAGCAGTTCTTC.

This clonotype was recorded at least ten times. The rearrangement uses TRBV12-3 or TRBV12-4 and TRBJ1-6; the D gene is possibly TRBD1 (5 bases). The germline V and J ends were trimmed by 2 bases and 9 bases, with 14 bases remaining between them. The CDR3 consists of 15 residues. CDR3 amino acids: CASSLMGRAGSPLHF. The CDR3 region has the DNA TGTGCCAGCAGTTTAATGGGACGGGCAGGTTCACCCCTCCACTTT.

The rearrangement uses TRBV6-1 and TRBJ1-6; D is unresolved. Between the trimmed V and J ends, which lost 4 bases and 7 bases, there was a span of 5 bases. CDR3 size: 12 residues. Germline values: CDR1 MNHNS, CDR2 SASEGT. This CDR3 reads CASSVGNSPLHF. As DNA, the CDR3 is TGTGCCAGCAGTGTTGGAAATTCACCCCTCCACTTT.

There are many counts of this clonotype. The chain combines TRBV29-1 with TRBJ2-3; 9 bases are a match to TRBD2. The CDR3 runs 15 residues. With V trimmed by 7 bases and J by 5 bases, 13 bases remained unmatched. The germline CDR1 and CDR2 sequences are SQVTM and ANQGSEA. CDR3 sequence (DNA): TGCAGCGGTGGAGGGCGGGGGGGCTCCAAAGATACGCAGTATTTT. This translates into CSGGGRGGSKDTQYF.

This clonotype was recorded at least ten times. CDR3 amino acids: CASSLLGLNTEAFF. The CDR3 nucleotides are TGCGCCAGCAGCTTATTGGGGTTGAACACTGAAGCTTTCTTT. The rearrangement uses TRBV5-1 and TRBJ1-1; D not resolved. This CDR3 has 14 amino acids. V lost 2 bases to trimming and J lost 0 bases, with 8 bases between them. Germline assignment: CDR1 SGHRS and CDR2 YFSETQ.